Listed below are T cell receptor beta chains from one sample, sequenced in a study of blood T cell repertoires in COVID-19. TCRdb keeps only in-frame clones here, not all; method: immunoSEQ multiplex PCR. Here the sample spans roughly 140,000 clones, around 85% being singletons. The sample was peripheral blood. These receptors were taken from a man between 65 and 85 years old with acute or convalescent COVID-19. The CDR3 runs from the conserved cysteine through the conserved F or W. The D gene is left open where the match is weak.

j_call | d_call | v_call | cdr3_aa
TRBJ2-4 | TRBD2 | TRBV15 | CATSRGTSGNIQYF
TRBJ1-2 | NA | TRBV3-1/TRBV3-2 | CASSQDYADYGYTF
TRBJ2-5 | TRBD2 | TRBV2 | CASIPTSAIIETQYF
TRBJ2-7 | NA | TRBV5-4 | CASSLDILYEQYF
TRBJ1-1 | TRBD1 | TRBV13 | CASSPWTGGLNTEAFF
TRBJ2-7 | TRBD2 | TRBV19 | CASSMASGRAEYEQYF
TRBJ2-3 | TRBD2 | TRBV6-2/TRBV6-3 | CASSFVSGRATDTQYF
TRBJ2-5 | NA | TRBV7-2 | CASSLPPGQETQYF
TRBJ1-2 | NA | TRBV6-5 | CASRGGGIDGYTF
TRBJ2-1 | TRBD2 | TRBV28 | CASSFPTSGSNEQFF
TRBJ1-2 | NA | TRBV19 | CASTAGTPGVRGYTF
TRBJ2-2 | TRBD2 | TRBV7-2 | CASRHQGLAGGRTGELFF
TRBJ1-1 | NA | TRBV28 | CASSWIRGGGTEAFF
TRBJ2-2 | TRBD2 | TRBV6-5 | CASSLTSGGTGELFF
TRBJ2-7 | NA | TRBV4-2 | CASSHQGRVYEQYF
TRBJ1-6 | NA | TRBV5-4 | CASSFSGFNSPLHF
TRBJ1-4 | TRBD1 | TRBV4-2 | CASSLGQANEKLFF
TRBJ2-5 | NA | TRBV18 | CASSPNLGAEETQYF
TRBJ2-7 | NA | TRBV9 | CASSVEHSAIKRSYEQYF
TRBJ2-7 | TRBD1 | TRBV14 | CASSPYRRDRNHYEQYF
TRBJ2-5 | TRBD2 | TRBV7-2 | CASSVGTSGTETQYF
TRBJ2-3 | NA | TRBV7-7 | CASSPDRYTDTQYF